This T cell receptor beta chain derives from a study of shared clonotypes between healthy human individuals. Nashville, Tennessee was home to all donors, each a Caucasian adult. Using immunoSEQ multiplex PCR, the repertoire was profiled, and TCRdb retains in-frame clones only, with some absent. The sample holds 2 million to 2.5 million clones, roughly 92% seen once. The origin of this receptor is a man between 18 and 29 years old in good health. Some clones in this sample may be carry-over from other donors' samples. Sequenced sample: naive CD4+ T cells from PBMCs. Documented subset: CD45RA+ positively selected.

The CDR3 loop is CASSAATRSEQFF. The CDR3 coding sequence is TGTGCCAGCAGCGCCGCCACTAGGTCTGAGCAGTTCTTC. The V and J genes are TRBV9 and TRBJ2-1, with a possible D match to TRBD2 (5 bases). Trimming pared 3 bases from V and 9 bases from J, leaving 13 bases between. The CDR3 length is 13 residues. Looked up from germline, CDR1 is SGDLS and CDR2 is YYNGEE.